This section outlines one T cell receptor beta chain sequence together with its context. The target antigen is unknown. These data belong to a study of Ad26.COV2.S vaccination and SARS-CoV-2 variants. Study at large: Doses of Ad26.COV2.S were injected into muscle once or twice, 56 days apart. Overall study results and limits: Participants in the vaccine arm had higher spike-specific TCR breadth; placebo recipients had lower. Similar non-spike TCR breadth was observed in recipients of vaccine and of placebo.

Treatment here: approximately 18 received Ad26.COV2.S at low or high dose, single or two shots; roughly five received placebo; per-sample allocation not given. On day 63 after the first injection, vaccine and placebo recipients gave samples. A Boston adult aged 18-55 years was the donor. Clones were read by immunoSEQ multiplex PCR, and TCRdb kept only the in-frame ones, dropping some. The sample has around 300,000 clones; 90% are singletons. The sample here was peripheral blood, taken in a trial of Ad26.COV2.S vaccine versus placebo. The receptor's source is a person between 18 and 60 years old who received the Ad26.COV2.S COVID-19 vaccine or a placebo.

The chain's CDR3 is CASSFGTEGPQHF. DNA of the CDR3: TGTGCCAGCAGCTTCGGGACAGAGGGGCCCCAGCATTTT. The chain has TRBV11-2 and TRBJ1-5; 7 nucleotides agree with TRBD1. After removal of 3 bases from V and 9 bases from J, the junction contained 5 bases not matched to a gene. The germline gives CDR1 SGHAT, CDR2 FQNNGV. This CDR3 contains 13 residues.